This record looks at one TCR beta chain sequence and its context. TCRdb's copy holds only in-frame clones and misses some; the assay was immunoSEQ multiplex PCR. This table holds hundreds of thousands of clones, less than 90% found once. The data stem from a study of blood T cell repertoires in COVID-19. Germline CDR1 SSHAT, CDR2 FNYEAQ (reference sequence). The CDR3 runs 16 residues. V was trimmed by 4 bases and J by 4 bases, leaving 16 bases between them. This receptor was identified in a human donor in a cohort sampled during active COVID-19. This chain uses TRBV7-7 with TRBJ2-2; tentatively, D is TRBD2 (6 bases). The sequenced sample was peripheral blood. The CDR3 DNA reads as TGTGCCAGCAGCTCCATCTCGGGAGACATCACCGGGGAGCTGTTTTTT. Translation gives CASSSISGDITGELFF.